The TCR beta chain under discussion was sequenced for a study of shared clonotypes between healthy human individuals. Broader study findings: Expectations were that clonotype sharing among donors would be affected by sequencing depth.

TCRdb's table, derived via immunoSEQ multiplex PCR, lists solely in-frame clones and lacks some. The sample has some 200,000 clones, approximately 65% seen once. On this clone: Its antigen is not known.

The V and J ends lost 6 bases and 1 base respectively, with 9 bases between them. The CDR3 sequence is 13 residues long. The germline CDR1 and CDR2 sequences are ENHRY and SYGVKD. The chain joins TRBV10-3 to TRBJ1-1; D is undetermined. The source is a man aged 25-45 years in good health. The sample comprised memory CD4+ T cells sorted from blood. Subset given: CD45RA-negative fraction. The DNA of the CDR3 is TGTGCCATCAGGGTTGGCGAGAACACTGAAGCTTTCTTT. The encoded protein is CAIRVGENTEAFF.